Listed here are 5 T cell receptor beta chains from one sample, sequenced in a study of radiotherapy plus CTLA-4 blockade in lung cancer. Profiling relied on immunoSEQ multiplex PCR, and the TCRdb table lists in-frame clones only, not all of them. The sample carries around 110,000 clones, over 65% recorded once. The sequencing used peripheral blood, collected from a patient treated with radiotherapy plus ipilimumab. The source of these receptors is a human donor with non-small cell lung cancer that progressed on radiotherapy plus ipilimumab. Some clones in this sample may be carry-over from other donors' samples.

The chain combines TRBV18 with TRBJ1-2; no firm D call. The germline V gene has CDR1 KGHSH and CDR2 LQKENI. CDR3 length: 14 amino acids. Deletions cut 3 bases from V and 5 bases from J, with 13 bases between. CDR3 nucleotide sequence: TGTGCCAGCTCACCCACTACCAAACCTTATGGCTACACCTTC. Translating it yields CASSPTTKPYGYTF.

The chain carries TRBV4-2 and TRBJ1-5; TRBD1 is a possible D gene (5 bases). The CDR3 length is 15 residues. V shed 0 bases and J shed 13 bases, with 19 bases lying between them. Germline V gene sequence: CDR1 LGHNA, CDR2 YNFKEQ. CDR3 sequence: CASSQEVWDRPTQHF. CDR3 nucleotides: TGTGCCAGCAGCCAAGAGGTGTGGGACCGGCCAACTCAGCATTTT.

J is TRBJ1-6 and V is TRBV11-2; 9 bases align to TRBD1. Losses at the gene ends were 3 bases for V and 0 bases for J; bases not matched to a gene: 0. The CDR3 extends over 16 amino acids. Per germline, CDR1 SGHAT and CDR2 FQNNGV. The CDR3: CASSLTGGSYNSPLHF. The CDR3 DNA reads as TGTGCCAGCAGCTTGACAGGGGGCTCCTATAATTCACCCCTCCACTTT.

The CDR3 region is CASSHREGVFSGANVLTF. The DNA for the CDR3 is TGCGCCAGCAGCCATCGAGAGGGGGTATTCTCTGGGGCCAACGTCCTGACTTTC. The J gene is TRBJ2-6, the V gene TRBV4-3; TRBD1 might be the D (6 bases). The CDR3 has 18 amino acids. Trimming removed 3 bases from V and 0 bases from J, with 15 bases in between. Germline loops: CDR1 LGHNA, CDR2 YSLEER.

In this sample, this clone turned up many times. The chain has TRBV18 and TRBJ1-3; tentative D call: TRBD1 (6 bases). Germline V gives CDR1 KGHSH, CDR2 LQKENI. The CDR3 runs 16 residues. V gave up 1 base and J gave up 4 bases, with 14 bases separating them. CDR3 nucleotides: TGTGCCAGCTCACCACGAAGGGGGGCGCCCGGAAACACCATATATTTT. This gives the protein CASSPRRGAPGNTIYF. The full variable domain, with the rest looked up from reference TRBV18 and TRBJ1-3, is NAGVMQNPRHLVRRRGQEARLRCSPMKGHSHVYWYRQLPEEGLKFMVYLQKENIIDESGMPKERFSAEFPKEGPSILRIQQVVRGDSAAYFCASSPRRGAPGNTIYFGEGSWLTVV.